The sequence of this T cell receptor beta chain was determined in a study of cytomegalovirus exposure and HLA in healthy donors. Study results and caveats: What TCR beta sequences reportedly achieved was accurate prediction of HLA-A and HLA-B alleles in most subjects. Using a false discovery rate of 0.05, a later analysis showed that 16,951 TCR beta sequences were associated with HLA alleles.

The trim removed 6 bases at V and 9 bases at J, leaving 14 bases unmatched. From germline, CDR1 is MRHNA and CDR2 SNTAGT. The CDR3 covers 16 residues. It was with 60 Vbeta and 13 Jbeta primers that the PCR ran. This table comes from immunoSEQ multiplex PCR, and its TCRdb copy is limited to in-frame clones, with some not included. The sample carries about 69,000 clones, under 80% recorded once. This clone occurred a few times. Its antigen remains unidentified. This sequence originates from a male donor in good health and CMV-seropositive. Sequencing was done on a sample of PBMCs. The V call is TRBV6-4, the J call TRBJ1-5; 10 bases align to TRBD1. The CDR3 nucleotides read TGTGCCAGCAGCGCTGTATGGGACAGGGGATTTAGGCCCCAGCATTTT. Translating it yields CASSAVWDRGFRPQHF.